Included here is one TCR beta chain sequence, with context. The antigen remains unidentified. Sequencing was performed with immunoSEQ multiplex PCR; in TCRdb, only in-frame clones are kept and a portion is missing. The data contain 1,100,000 or so clones, approximately 80% of them singletons. The source of the sample is a study of shared clonotypes between healthy human individuals. Study-wide context: Three plates each covered CD4 naive and memory; CD8 naive two, CD8 memory one. Overall study findings and caveats: Rarefaction analysis demonstrated incomplete sorted-subset sequencing notwithstanding large depth. Represented diversity, genetic and exposure-history alike, was limited by few donors.

Looked up from germline, CDR1 is SEHNR and CDR2 is FQNEAQ (reference sequence). Trimming pared 5 bases from V and 12 bases from J, leaving 11 bases between. CDR3 size: 11 residues. The sample comprised memory CD4+ T cells from PBMCs. Regarding subset: CD45RA-negative fraction. The receptor was derived from a man between 18 and 35 years old in good health. Some clones in this sample may be carry-over from other donors' samples. This sequence joins TRBV7-9 and TRBJ2-1, with D possibly being TRBD2 (5 bases). The CDR3, as DNA: TGTGCCAGCAGCCCAGGTGCGGGGCAGTTCTTC. Translating it yields CASSPGAGQFF.